This TCR beta chain is from a study of Graves' ophthalmopathy and Graves' hyperthyroidism. This clonotype was seen many times. The antigen is undetermined. General study findings and limits: Ophthalmopathy progression was predicted with 55% to 71% sensitivity and about 72% specificity. Clonotypes were expanded in thyroid at above 0.001 frequency, and most also appeared in blood.

Other autoimmune disease, uncontrolled infection, pregnancy and lactation led to exclusion. Using RNA transcripts, the TCR beta CDR3 regions were amplified. RT-PCR was first run with HTBI primers, then multiplex PCR in a second round. Each CDR3 protein is one row after TCRdb ran MiXCR on the multiplex PCR reads. The sample includes a few hundred thousand distinct CDR3 sequences, just under 40% of them seen just once. V lost 0 bases and J 3 bases, leaving 7 bases between the germline ends. CDR3 length: 13 amino acids. Germline assignment: CDR1 SGHRS and CDR2 YFSETQ. Sequencing input: peripheral blood or thyroid tissue (not recorded which). The sequence was obtained from an adult man with Graves' hyperthyroidism. V and J are TRBV5-1 and TRBJ2-7; D gene ambiguous. CDR3 bases: TGCGCCAGCAGCTTGGGCCCGGACTACGAGCAGTACTTC. Translated: CASSLGPDYEQYF.